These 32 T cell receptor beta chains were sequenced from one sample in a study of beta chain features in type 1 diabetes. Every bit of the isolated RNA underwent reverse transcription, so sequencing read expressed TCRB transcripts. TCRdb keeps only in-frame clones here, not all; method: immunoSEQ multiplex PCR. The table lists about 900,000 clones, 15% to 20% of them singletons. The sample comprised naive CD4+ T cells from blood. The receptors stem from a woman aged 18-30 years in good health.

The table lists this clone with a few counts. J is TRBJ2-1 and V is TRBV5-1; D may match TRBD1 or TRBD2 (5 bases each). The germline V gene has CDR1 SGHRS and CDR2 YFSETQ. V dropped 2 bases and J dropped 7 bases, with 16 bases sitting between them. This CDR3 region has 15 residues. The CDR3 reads CASSFEGQVSNEQFF. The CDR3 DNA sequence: TGCGCCAGCAGCTTTGAGGGGCAGGTATCAAATGAGCAGTTCTTC. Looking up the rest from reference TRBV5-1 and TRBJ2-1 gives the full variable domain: KAGVTQTPRYLIKTRGQQVTLSCSPISGHRSVSWYQQTPGQGLQFLFEYFSETQRNKGNFPGRFSGRQFSNSRSEMNVSTLELGDSALYLCASSFEGQVSNEQFFGPGTRLTVL.

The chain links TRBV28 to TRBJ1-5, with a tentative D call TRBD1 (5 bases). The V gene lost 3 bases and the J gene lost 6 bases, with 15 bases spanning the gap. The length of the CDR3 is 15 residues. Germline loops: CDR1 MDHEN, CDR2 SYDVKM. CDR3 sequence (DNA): TGTGCCAGCAGTTTTGGTGGGGCCCCAATTCAGCCCCAGCATTTT. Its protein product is CASSFGGAPIQPQHF.

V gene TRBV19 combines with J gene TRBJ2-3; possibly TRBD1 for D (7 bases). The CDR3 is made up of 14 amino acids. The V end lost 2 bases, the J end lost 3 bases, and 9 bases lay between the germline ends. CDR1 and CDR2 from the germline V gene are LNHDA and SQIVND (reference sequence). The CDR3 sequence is CASSIQGGTDTQYF. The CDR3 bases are TGTGCCAGTAGTATACAGGGGGGAACAGATACGCAGTATTTT. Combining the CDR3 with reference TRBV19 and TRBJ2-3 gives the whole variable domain DGGITQSPKYLFRKEGQNVTLSCEQNLNHDAMYWYRQDPGQGLRLIYYSQIVNDFQKGDIAEGYSVSREKKESFPLTVTSAQKNPTAFYLCASSIQGGTDTQYFGPGTRLTVL.

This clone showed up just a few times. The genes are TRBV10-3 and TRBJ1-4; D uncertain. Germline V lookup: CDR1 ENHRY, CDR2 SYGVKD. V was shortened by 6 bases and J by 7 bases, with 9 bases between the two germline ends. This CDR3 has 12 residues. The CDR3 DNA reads TGTGCCATCAGCGGGGTGGGTGAAAAACTGTTTTTT. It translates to CAISGVGEKLFF.

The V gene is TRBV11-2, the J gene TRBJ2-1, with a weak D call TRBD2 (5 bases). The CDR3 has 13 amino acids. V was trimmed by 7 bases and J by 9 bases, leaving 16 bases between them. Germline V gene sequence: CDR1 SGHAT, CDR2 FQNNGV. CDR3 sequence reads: CASTQRPESEQFF. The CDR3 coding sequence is TGTGCCAGCACCCAGCGGCCGGAGTCTGAGCAGTTCTTC.

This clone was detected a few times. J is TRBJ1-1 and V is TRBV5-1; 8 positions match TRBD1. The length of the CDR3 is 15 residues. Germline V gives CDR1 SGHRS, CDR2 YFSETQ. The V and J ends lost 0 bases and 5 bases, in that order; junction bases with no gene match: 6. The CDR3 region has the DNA TGCGCCAGCAGCTTGGGGACAGGGATGGGGACTGAAGCTTTCTTT. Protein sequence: CASSLGTGMGTEAFF.

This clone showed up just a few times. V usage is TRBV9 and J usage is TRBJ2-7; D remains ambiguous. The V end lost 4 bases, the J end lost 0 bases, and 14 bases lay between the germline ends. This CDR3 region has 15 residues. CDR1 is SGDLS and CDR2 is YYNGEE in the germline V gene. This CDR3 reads CASSPVGTSSYEQYF. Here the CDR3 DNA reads TGTGCCAGCAGCCCAGTGGGTACCAGCTCCTACGAGCAGTACTTC.

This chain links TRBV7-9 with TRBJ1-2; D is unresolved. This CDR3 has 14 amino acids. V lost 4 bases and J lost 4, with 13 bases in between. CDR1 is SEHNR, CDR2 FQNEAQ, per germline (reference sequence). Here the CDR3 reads CASSWDYSIYGYTF. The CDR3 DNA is TGTGCCAGCAGCTGGGATTACTCTATCTATGGCTACACCTTC.

The CDR3 region is CASSNRVTQYF. The CDR3 DNA follows: TGTGCCAGCTCTAATCGGGTTACGCAGTATTTT. The chain carries TRBV25-1 and TRBJ2-3, with no clear D. Trimming stripped 8 bases from V and 8 bases from J, with 11 bases between. Germline assignment: CDR1 MGHDK and CDR2 SYGVNS. CDR3 length equals 11 residues.

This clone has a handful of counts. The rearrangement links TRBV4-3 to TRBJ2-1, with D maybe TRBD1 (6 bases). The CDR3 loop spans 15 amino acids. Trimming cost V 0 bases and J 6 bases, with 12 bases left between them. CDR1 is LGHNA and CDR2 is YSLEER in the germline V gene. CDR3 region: CASSQDGTRINEQFF. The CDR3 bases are TGCGCCAGCAGCCAAGACGGGACACGGATCAATGAGCAGTTCTTC.

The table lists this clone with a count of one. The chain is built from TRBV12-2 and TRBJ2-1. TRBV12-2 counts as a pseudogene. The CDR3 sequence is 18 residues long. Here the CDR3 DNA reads TGTGCAAGTCGCTTAGGGAGGTCCAGGGGCGGGATCTACAATGAGCAGTTCTTC. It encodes CASRLGRSRGGIYNEQFF.

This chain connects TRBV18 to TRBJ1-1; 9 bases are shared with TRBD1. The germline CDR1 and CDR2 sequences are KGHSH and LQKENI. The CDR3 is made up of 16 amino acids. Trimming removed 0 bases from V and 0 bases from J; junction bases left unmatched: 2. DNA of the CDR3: TGTGCCAGCTCACCACCGGGGACAGGGATGAACACTGAAGCTTTCTTT. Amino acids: CASSPPGTGMNTEAFF.

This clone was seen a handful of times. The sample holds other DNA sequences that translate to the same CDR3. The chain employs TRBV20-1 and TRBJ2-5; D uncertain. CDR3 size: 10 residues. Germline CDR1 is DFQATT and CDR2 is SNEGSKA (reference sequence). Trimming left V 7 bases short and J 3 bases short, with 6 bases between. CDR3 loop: CSGREETQYF. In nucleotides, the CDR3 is TGCAGTGGAAGAGAAGAGACCCAGTACTTC.

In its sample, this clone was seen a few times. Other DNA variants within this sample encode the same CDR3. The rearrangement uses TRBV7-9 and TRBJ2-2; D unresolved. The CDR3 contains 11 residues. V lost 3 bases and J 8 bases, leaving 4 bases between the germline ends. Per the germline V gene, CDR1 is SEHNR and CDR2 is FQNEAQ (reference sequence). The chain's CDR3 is CASSLAGELFF. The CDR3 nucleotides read TGTGCCAGCAGCTTGGCGGGGGAGCTGTTTTTT.

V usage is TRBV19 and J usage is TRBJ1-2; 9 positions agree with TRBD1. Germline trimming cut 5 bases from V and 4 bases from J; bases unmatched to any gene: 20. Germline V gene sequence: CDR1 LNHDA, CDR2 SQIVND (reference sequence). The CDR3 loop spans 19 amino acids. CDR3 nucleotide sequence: TGTGCCAGTAGTCCAGCCTTGGACAGGGGACTCGCACGTCCCTATGGCTACACCTTC. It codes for CASSPALDRGLARPYGYTF.

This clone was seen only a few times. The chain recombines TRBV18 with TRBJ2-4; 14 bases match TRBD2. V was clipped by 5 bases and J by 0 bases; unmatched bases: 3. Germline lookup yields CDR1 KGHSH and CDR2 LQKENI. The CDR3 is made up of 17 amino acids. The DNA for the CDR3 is TGTGCCAGCTCAACCGGACTAGCGGGAGGAGCCAAAAACATTCAGTACTTC. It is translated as CASSTGLAGGAKNIQYF.

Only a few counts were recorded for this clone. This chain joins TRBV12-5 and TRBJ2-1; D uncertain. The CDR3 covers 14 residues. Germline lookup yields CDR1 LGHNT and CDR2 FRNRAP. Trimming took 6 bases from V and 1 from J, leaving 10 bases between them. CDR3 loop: CASGVGISYNEQFF. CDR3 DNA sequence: TGTGCTAGTGGAGTCGGAATTTCCTACAATGAGCAGTTCTTC.

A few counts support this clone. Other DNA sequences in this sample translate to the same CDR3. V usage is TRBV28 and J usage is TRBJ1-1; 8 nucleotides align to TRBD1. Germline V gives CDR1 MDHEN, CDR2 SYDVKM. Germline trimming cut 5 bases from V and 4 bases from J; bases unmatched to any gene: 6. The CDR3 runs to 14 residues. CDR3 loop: CASSPGQGRTEAFF. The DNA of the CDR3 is TGTGCCAGCAGTCCCGGACAGGGTCGCACTGAAGCTTTCTTT.

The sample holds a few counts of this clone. The CDR3 reads CASTKIRLEDNEQFF. CDR3 in DNA: TGCGCCAGCACGAAAATACGACTAGAAGACAATGAGCAGTTCTTC. The chain links TRBV5-1 to TRBJ2-1; D perhaps matches TRBD2 (6 bases). There are 15 residues in the CDR3. Per germline, CDR1 SGHRS and CDR2 YFSETQ. Trimming took 6 bases from V and 5 from J, leaving 18 bases between them.

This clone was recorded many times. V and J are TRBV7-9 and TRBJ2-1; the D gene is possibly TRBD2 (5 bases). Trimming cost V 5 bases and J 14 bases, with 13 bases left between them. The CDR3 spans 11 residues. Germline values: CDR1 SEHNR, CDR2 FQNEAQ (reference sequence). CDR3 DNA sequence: TGTGCCAGCAGCGCTGTGGGGAGCAAGTTCTTC. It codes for CASSAVGSKFF.

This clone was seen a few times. Here the CDR3 DNA reads TGTGCCAGCAGTGCCCCCCCCGGCGCAACAAGAACTAACTATGGCTACACCTTC. Protein product: CASSAPPGATRTNYGYTF. V usage is TRBV25-1 and J usage is TRBJ1-2; D is undetermined. Germline CDR1 and CDR2: MGHDK and SYGVNS. Trimming stripped 4 bases from V and 0 bases from J, with 21 bases between. This CDR3 is built from 18 residues.

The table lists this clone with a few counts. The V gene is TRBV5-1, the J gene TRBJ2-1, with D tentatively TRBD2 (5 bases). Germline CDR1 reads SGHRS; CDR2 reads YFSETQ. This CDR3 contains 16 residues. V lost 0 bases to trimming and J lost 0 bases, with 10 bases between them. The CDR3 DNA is TGCGCCAGCAGCTTGGGAGGGCCGAGCTCCTACAATGAGCAGTTCTTC. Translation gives CASSLGGPSSYNEQFF.

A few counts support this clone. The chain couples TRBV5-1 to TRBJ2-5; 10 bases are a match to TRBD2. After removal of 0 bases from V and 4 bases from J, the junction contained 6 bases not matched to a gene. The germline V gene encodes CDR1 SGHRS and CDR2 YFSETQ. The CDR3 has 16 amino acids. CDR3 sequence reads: CASSLELAGEVETQYF. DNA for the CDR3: TGCGCCAGCAGCTTGGAGCTAGCGGGAGAAGTAGAGACCCAGTACTTC.

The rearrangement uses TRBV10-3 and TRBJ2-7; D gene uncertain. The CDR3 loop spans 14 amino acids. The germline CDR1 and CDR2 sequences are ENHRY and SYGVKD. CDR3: CVLPRRKYSYEQYF. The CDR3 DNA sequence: TGTGTCCTTCCCCGGCGGAAGTACTCCTACGAGCAGTACTTC.

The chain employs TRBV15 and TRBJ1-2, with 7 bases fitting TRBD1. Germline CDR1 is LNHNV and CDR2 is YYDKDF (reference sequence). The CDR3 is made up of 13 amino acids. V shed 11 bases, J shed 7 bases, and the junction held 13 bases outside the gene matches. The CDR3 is CAARTGSYSGYTF. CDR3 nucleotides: TGTGCCGCTAGGACAGGATCCTACTCTGGCTACACCTTC.

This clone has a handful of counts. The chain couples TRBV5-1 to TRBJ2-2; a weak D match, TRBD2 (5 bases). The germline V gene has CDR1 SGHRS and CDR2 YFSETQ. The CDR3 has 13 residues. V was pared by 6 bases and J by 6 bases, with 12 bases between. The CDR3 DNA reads TGCGCCAGCATCGGTAGAGGGCCCGGGGAGCTGTTTTTT. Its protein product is CASIGRGPGELFF.

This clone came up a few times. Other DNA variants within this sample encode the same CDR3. The CDR3 bases are TGTGCCAGCAGCTCCCAAGGCTACGAGCAGTACTTC. This encodes CASSSQGYEQYF. V and J are TRBV7-9 and TRBJ2-7; no firm D call. Germline assignment: CDR1 SEHNR and CDR2 FQNEAQ (reference sequence). Trimming took off 4 bases at V and 3 bases at J, with 7 bases between the two ends. The CDR3 contains 12 residues.

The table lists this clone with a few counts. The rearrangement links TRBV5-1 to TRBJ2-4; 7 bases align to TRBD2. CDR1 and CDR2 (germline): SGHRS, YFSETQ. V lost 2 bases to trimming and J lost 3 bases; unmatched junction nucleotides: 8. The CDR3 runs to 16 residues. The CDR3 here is CASSFWGGTLKNIQYF. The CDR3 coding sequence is TGCGCCAGCAGCTTTTGGGGAGGGACCCTCAAAAACATTCAGTACTTC.

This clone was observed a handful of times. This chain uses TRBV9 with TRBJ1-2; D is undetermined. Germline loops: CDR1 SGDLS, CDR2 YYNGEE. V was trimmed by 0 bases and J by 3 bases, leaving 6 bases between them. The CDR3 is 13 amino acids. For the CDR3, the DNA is TGTGCCAGCAGCGTAGACCAGGACTATGGCTACACCTTC. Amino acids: CASSVDQDYGYTF.

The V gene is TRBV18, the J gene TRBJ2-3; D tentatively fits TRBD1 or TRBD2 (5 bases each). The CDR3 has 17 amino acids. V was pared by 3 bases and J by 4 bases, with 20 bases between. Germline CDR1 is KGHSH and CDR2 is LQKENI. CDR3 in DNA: TGTGCCAGCTCACCGTATTCCGGGACCGTGAATGCAGATACGCAGTATTTT. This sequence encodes CASSPYSGTVNADTQYF.

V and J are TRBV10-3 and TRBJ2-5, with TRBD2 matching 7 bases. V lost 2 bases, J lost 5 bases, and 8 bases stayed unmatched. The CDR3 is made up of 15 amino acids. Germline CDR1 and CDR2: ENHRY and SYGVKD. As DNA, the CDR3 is TGTGCCATCAGTGAGGAAAGCGGGAACGGGGAGACCCAGTACTTC. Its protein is CAISEESGNGETQYF.

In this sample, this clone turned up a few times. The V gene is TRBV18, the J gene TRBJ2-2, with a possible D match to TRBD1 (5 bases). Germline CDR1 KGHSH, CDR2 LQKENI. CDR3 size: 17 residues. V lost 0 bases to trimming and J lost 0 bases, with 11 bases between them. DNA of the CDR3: TGTGCCAGCTCACCACCAGCGCAGGGCGCGAACACCGGGGAGCTGTTTTTT. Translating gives CASSPPAQGANTGELFF.